A selection of T cell receptor beta chains follows, all from one sample in a study of T cell responses to AZD1222 COVID-19 vaccine. Produced via immunoSEQ multiplex PCR; TCRdb's table is partial and in-frame only. The profile shows tens of thousands of clones, about 89% of them singletons. Sequenced here: peripheral blood, sampled on day 0 of MenACWY control vaccination. The origin of the receptors is an adult in good health. Each CDR3 is given with its conserved first and last residue. The D gene is left open where the match is weak. Size values are once, few and many counts, or a class for expanded clones, and some rows have none.

>TRBV14|-|TRBJ1-5|-
CASSQSSSNQPQHF
TGTGCCAGCAGCCAAAGCAGTAGCAATCAGCCCCAGCATTTT
>TRBV10-3|-|TRBJ1-1|-
CAIGRSDGDTEAFF
TGTGCCATCGGGAGGAGCGACGGAGACACTGAAGCTTTCTTT
>TRBV19|few|TRBJ1-2|-
CASSPGSYGYTF
TGTGCCAGTAGTCCCGGCAGCTATGGCTACACCTTC
>TRBV10-1|-|TRBJ2-7|-
CASSSTSFEQYF
TGCGCCAGCAGCTCTACTAGCTTCGAGCAGTACTTC
>TRBV4-3|-|TRBJ2-3|-
CASSPTGLGSTDTQYF
TGCGCCAGCAGCCCTACAGGACTTGGGAGCACAGATACGCAGTATTTT
>TRBV12-3/TRBV12-4|-|TRBJ1-5|-
CATQRSNQPQHF
TGTGCCACCCAGAGATCCAATCAGCCCCAGCATTTT
>TRBV5-1|-|TRBJ1-3|-
CASSLTGYGNTIYF
TGCGCCAGCAGCTTGACAGGGTACGGAAACACCATATATTTT
>TRBV7-9|-|TRBJ2-7|TRBD1
CASSSDRHSYEQYF
TGTGCCAGCAGCTCGGACAGGCACTCCTACGAGCAGTACTTC
>TRBV6-1|-|TRBJ2-3|-
CASSYEADTQYF
TGTGCCAGCAGTTATGAGGCAGATACGCAGTATTTT
>TRBV27|once|TRBJ1-3|-
CASSGRGNTIYF
TGTGCCAGCAGCGGACGGGGAAACACCATATATTTT
>TRBV6-2/TRBV6-3|once|TRBJ1-2|TRBD1
CASSYDRGNYGYTF
TGTGCCAGCAGTTACGACAGGGGTAACTATGGCTACACCTTC
>TRBV11-2|-|TRBJ1-5|-
CASSPRAGGNQPQHF
TGTGCCAGCAGCCCCCGGGCAGGGGGCAATCAGCCCCAGCATTTT
>TRBV5-1|-|TRBJ1-5|-
CASSRDGSNQPQHF
TGCGCCAGCAGCCGGGACGGTAGCAATCAGCCCCAGCATTTT
>TRBV27|-|TRBJ2-7|-
CASSLMWGSNEQYF
TGTGCCAGCAGTTTAATGTGGGGATCCAACGAGCAGTACTTC
>TRBV27|-|TRBJ1-1|TRBD1
CASLTGEGGEAFF
TGTGCCTCCTTAACAGGGGAAGGTGGTGAAGCTTTCTTT
>TRBV19|-|TRBJ1-4|TRBD1
CASSATGPGEKLFF
TGTGCCAGTAGTGCGACAGGGCCGGGCGAAAAACTGTTTTTT
>TRBV7-3|-|TRBJ2-1|-
CASSLTIASGGEQFF
TGTGCCAGCAGCTTAACGATAGCTAGTGGCGGTGAGCAGTTCTTC
>TRBV6-5|-|TRBJ1-1|-
CASIPPGPFAEAFF
TGTGCCAGCATCCCACCGGGCCCTTTTGCTGAAGCTTTCTTT
>TRBV4-1|-|TRBJ1-1|-
CASSQGGMTEAFF
TGCGCCAGCAGCCAAGGCGGTATGACTGAAGCTTTCTTT
>TRBV5-1|-|TRBJ2-2|-
CATFNGDTGELFF
TGCGCCACTTTCAACGGAGACACCGGGGAGCTGTTTTTT
>TRBV6-5|few|TRBJ1-2|-
CASSYGAGVNGYTF
TGTGCCAGCAGTTACGGGGCAGGGGTCAATGGCTACACCTTC
>TRBV7-9|-|TRBJ2-7|TRBD1
CASSLGGQGISEQYF
TGTGCCAGCAGCTTAGGGGGACAGGGGATTAGCGAGCAGTACTTC
>TRBV9|-|TRBJ2-3|-
CASSPTGGPTDTQYF
TGTGCCAGCAGCCCCACCGGGGGGCCCACAGATACGCAGTATTTT
>TRBV10-2|-|TRBJ1-1|-
CASRQMNTEAFF
TGCGCCAGCAGACAGATGAACACTGAAGCTTTCTTT
>TRBV3-1/TRBV3-2|once|TRBJ1-1|TRBD1
CASSQAVTGGLNTEAFF
TGTGCCAGCAGCCAAGCGGTCACAGGGGGTTTGAACACTGAAGCTTTCTTT
>TRBV5-6|-|TRBJ2-1|TRBD2
CASSLGLAGWLEQFF
TGTGCCAGCAGCTTGGGACTAGCGGGATGGCTTGAGCAGTTCTTC
>TRBV2|-|TRBJ1-6|-
CASREGVGSPLHF
TGTGCCAGCCGCGAGGGGGTGGGTTCACCCCTCCACTTT
>TRBV30|-|TRBJ1-6|-
CAWSQGNSPLHF
TGTGCCTGGAGTCAGGGAAATTCACCCCTCCACTTT
>TRBV3-1/TRBV3-2|-|TRBJ2-5|-
CASSSDHQETQYF
TGTGCCAGCAGCTCGGACCACCAAGAGACCCAGTACTTC
>TRBV11-2|-|TRBJ1-2|-
CASSVNYGYTF
TGTGCCAGCAGCGTTAACTATGGCTACACCTTC
>TRBV5-1|-|TRBJ2-7|-
CASSLSNSDEQYF
TGCGCCAGCAGCTTGTCGAACTCCGACGAGCAGTACTTC
>TRBV30|-|TRBJ1-5|-
CAWSVDRLGPQHF
TGTGCCTGGAGTGTCGACCGTTTAGGACCCCAGCATTTT
>TRBV5-1|-|TRBJ2-7|TRBD1
CASSLGDRAYEQYF
TGCGCCAGCAGCTTGGGGGACAGGGCCTACGAGCAGTACTTC
>TRBV6-6|-|TRBJ1-4|-
CASSYGTGEKLFF
TGTGCCAGCAGTTACGGGACTGGAGAAAAACTGTTTTTT
>TRBV28|-|TRBJ1-5|-
CASKRTSNQPQHF
TGTGCCAGCAAAAGAACTAGCAATCAGCCCCAGCATTTT
>TRBV11-2|-|TRBJ1-4|-
CASTVGGAFGKLFF
TGTGCCAGCACCGTGGGGGGGGCGTTTGGAAAACTGTTTTTT
>TRBV3-1/TRBV3-2|-|TRBJ2-7|TRBD2
CASSQGGGVDEQYF
TGTGCCAGCAGCCAGGGGGGAGGGGTAGACGAGCAGTACTTC
>TRBV3-1/TRBV3-2|-|TRBJ1-1|-
CASSHLTGSTEAFF
TGTGCCAGCAGCCACCTCACAGGGAGCACTGAAGCTTTCTTT
>TRBV6-5|-|TRBJ2-7|-
CATWGLLSYEQYF
TGTGCCACCTGGGGCTTGCTCTCCTACGAGCAGTACTTC
>TRBV28|-|TRBJ2-7|TRBD1
CASSFRGDRGREQYF
TGTGCCAGCAGTTTTCGGGGGGACAGGGGACGCGAGCAGTACTTC
>TRBV19|-|TRBJ2-3|-
CASALRGADTQYF
TGTGCCAGTGCCCTTAGGGGGGCAGATACGCAGTATTTT
>TRBV30|-|TRBJ1-4|TRBD1
CAWGEGAIGEKLFF
TGTGCCTGGGGGGAGGGGGCGATCGGGGAAAAACTGTTTTTT
>TRBV6-6|-|TRBJ2-1|-
CASSYLNEQFF
TGTGCCAGCAGTTATCTAAATGAGCAGTTCTTC
>TRBV11-2|-|TRBJ1-4|-
CASSLAGKRGKLFF
TGTGCCAGCAGCTTAGCAGGCAAGAGGGGGAAACTGTTTTTT
>TRBV7-2|few|TRBJ2-1|-
CASSLHPSTGWLFF
TGTGCCAGCAGCCTTCACCCTTCGACAGGTTGGTTGTTCTTC
>TRBV19|-|TRBJ1-1|-
CASSKGQTEAFF
TGTGCCAGTAGCAAAGGACAGACTGAAGCTTTCTTT
>TRBV7-2|-|TRBJ2-6|-
CASSFFRTRSGANVLTF
TGTGCCAGCAGCTTCTTTCGAACCCGCTCTGGGGCCAACGTCCTGACTTTC
>TRBV30|once|TRBJ1-6|-
CAWSLSPNSPLHF
TGTGCCTGGAGTCTTAGTCCGAATTCACCCCTCCACTTT
>TRBV7-9|-|TRBJ2-3|-
CASSLGVTDTQYF
TGTGCCAGCAGCTTGGGGGTCACAGATACGCAGTATTTT